This T cell receptor (beta chain) was observed in a study of tumor-infiltrating lymphocytes in primary liver carcinoma. Study details: The study enrolled male and female patients aged 30 to 69 years.

Concerning this clonotype itself: Its ends do not fully match the called genes, so a read error is possible.

Germline V gives CDR1 SGHAT, CDR2 FQNNGV. CDR3 length: 16 amino acids. Bulk tissue was left unsorted, and RNA and DNA were co-extracted from roughly 20-30 mg of it. From roughly 470 ng total RNA, TCR beta cDNA was generated with a primer in the constant region. Construction of TCR beta libraries relied on three successive nested multiplex PCR rounds employing slightly modified ARM-PCR. The opening two PCR rounds, ten to eleven cycles each, paired TRBV1-TRBV30 forward primers with a C-beta reverse primer. TCRdb re-called the multiplex PCR reads with MiXCR, one entry per CDR3 protein. This table has over 100,000 distinct CDR3 sequences, roughly 70% appearing once.

The origin of this receptor is an older woman with primary liver carcinoma and hepatitis B virus infection. The source material was tumor-adjacent normal liver tissue. The J gene is TRBJ1-2, the V gene TRBV11-2; D is uncertain. The CDR3 here is CTSGLENKPTRYGYTF. The CDR3 DNA follows: TGTACCAGCGGCTTAGAAAACAAGCCCACGCGATATGGATACACCTTC.